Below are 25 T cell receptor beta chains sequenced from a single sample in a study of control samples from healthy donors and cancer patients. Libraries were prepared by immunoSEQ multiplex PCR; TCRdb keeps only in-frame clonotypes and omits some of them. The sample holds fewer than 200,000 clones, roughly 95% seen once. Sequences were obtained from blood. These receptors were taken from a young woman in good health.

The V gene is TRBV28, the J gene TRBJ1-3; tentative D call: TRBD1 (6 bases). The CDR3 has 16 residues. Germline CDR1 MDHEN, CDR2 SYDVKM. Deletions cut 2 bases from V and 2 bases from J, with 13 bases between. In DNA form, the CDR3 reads TGTGCCAGCAGTTTAGGGGTCCCAGGGGCTGGAAACACCATATATTTT. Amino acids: CASSLGVPGAGNTIYF.

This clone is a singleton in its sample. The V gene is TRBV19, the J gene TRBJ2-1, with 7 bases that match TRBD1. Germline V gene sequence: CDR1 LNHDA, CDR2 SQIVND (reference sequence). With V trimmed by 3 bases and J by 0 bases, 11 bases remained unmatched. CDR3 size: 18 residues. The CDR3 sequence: CASSIQFLGGSSYNEQFF. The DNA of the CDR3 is TGTGCCAGTAGTATCCAGTTTTTAGGGGGCAGCTCCTACAATGAGCAGTTCTTC.

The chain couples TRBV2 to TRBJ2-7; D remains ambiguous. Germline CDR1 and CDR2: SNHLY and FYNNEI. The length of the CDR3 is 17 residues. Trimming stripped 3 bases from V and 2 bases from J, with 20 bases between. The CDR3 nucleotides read TGTGCCAGCAGTGAGGGTCGTAGGTTAGGGTTTACCTACGAGCAGTACTTC. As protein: CASSEGRRLGFTYEQYF.

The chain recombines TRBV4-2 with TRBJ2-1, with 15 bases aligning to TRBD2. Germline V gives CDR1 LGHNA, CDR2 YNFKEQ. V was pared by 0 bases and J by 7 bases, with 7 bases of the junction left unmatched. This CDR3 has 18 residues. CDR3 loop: CASSQDRTSGRASNEQFF. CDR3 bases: TGTGCCAGCAGCCAAGATCGGACTAGCGGGAGGGCCTCAAATGAGCAGTTCTTC.

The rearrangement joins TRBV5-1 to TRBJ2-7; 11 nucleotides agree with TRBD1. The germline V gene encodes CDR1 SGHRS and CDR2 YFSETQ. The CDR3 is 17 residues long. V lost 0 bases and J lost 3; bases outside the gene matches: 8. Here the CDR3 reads CASSLAADRGQVYEQYF. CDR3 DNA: TGCGCCAGCAGCTTGGCCGCGGACAGGGGGCAGGTCTACGAGCAGTACTTC.

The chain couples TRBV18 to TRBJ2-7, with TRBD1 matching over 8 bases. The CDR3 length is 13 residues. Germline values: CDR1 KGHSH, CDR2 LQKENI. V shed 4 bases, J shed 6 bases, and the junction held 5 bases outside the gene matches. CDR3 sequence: CASSQQQGVEQYF. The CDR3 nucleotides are TGTGCCAGCTCACAACAACAGGGGGTCGAGCAGTACTTC.

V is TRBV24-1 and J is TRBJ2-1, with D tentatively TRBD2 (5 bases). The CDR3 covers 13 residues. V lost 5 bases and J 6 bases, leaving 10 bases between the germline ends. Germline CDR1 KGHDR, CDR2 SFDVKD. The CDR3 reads CATSVARRNEQFF. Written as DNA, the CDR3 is TGTGCCACCAGTGTAGCGCGGCGCAATGAGCAGTTCTTC.

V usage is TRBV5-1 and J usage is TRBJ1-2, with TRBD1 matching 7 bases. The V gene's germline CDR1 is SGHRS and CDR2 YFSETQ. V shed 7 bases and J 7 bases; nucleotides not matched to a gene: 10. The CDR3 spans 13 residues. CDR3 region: CASGVTGVSGYTF. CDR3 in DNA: TGCGCCAGCGGCGTCACAGGGGTCTCTGGCTACACCTTC.

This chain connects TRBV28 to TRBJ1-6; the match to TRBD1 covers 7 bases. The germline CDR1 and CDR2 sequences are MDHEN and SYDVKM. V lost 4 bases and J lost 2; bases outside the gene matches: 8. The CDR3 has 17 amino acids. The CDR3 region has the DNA TGTGCCAGCAGTTCCACGACAGGGCGGCCCTATAATTCACCCCTCCACTTT. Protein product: CASSSTTGRPYNSPLHF.

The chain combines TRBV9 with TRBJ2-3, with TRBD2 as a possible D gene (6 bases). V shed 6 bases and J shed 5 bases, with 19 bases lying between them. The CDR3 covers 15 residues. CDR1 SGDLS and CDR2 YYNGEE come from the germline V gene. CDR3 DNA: TGTGCCAGCAACCCCCGGGGCCTCGGGGGAGATACGCAGTATTTT. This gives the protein CASNPRGLGGDTQYF.

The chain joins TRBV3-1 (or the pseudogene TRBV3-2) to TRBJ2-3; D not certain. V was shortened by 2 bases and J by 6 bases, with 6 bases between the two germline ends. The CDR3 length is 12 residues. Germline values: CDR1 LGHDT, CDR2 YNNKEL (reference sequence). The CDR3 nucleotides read TGTGCCAGCAGCCAATCGGGTGATACGCAGTATTTT. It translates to CASSQSGDTQYF.

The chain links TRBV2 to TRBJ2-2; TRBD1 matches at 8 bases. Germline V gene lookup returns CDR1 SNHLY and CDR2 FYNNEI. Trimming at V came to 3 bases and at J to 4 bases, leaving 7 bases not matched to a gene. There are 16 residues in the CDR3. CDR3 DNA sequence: TGTGCCAGCAGTGATGTGGGACAGGCTAGCACCGGGGAGCTGTTTTTT. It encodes CASSDVGQASTGELFF.

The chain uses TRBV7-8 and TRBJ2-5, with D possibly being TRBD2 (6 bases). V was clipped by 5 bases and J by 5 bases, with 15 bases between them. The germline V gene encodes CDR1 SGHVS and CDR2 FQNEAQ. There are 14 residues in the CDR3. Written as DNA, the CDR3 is TGTGCCAGCAGCGATCGACTAGGCCTGGAGACCCAGTACTTC. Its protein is CASSDRLGLETQYF.

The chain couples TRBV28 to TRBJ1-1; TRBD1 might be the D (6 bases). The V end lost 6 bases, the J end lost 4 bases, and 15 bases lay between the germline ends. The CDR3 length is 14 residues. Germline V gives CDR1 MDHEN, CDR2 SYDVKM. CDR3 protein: CASRIRGLSTEAFF. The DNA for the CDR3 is TGTGCCAGCAGGATCAGGGGTTTGAGCACTGAAGCTTTCTTT.

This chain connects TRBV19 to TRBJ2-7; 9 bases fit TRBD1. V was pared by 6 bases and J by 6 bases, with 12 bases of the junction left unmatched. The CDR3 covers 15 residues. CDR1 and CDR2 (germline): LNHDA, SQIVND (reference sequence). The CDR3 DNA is TGTGCCAGTAGCTCCGCCGGGACAGGGATCTCCGAGCAGTACTTC. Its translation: CASSSAGTGISEQYF.

Written as DNA, the CDR3 is TGTGCCAGCAGCCCCCGATGGGACAGGGAGAACACCGGGGAGCTGTTTTTT. It encodes CASSPRWDRENTGELFF. J is TRBJ2-2 and V is TRBV11-3, with 9 bases identical to TRBD1. V lost 5 bases, J lost 1 base, and 8 bases stayed unmatched. Germline V lookup: CDR1 SGHNT, CDR2 YENEEA. The CDR3 has 17 residues.

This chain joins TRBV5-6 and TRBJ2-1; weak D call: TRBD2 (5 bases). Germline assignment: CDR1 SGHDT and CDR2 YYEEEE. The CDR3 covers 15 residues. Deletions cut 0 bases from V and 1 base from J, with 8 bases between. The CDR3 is CASSLGPGSYNEQFF. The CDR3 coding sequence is TGTGCCAGCAGCTTGGGCCCGGGATCCTACAATGAGCAGTTCTTC.

CDR3 nucleotides: TGCGCCAGCAGCCTAGGGGACCGTGACTATGGCTACACCTTC. It codes for CASSLGDRDYGYTF. The chain recombines TRBV5-1 with TRBJ1-2; possibly TRBD1 for D (5 bases). The CDR3 consists of 14 residues. Looked up from germline, CDR1 is SGHRS and CDR2 is YFSETQ. V was shortened by 4 bases and J by 3 bases, with 13 bases between the two germline ends.

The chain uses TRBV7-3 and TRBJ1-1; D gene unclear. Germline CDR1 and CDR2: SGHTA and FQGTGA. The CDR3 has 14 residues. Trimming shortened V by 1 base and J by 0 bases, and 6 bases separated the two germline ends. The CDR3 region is CASSLKRVNTEAFF. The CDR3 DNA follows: TGTGCCAGCAGCTTAAAACGGGTGAACACTGAAGCTTTCTTT.

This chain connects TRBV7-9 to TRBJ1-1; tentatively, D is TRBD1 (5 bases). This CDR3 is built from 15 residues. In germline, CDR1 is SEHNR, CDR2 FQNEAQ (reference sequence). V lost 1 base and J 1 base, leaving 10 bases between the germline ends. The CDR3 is CASSLVGARNTEAFF. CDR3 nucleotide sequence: TGTGCCAGCAGCTTAGTCGGGGCCAGGAACACTGAAGCTTTCTTT.

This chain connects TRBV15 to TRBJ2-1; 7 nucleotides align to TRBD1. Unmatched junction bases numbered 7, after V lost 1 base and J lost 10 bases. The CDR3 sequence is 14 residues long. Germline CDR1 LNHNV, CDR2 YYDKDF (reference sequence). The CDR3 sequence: CATSRGTGGKEQFF. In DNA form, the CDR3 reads TGTGCCACCAGCAGAGGGACAGGAGGCAAGGAGCAGTTCTTC.

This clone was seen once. The DNA of the CDR3 is TGTGCCAGCAGCCTAAGAGGATCTAATGAAAAACTGTTTTTT. It is translated as CASSLRGSNEKLFF. J is TRBJ1-4 and V is TRBV28, with no clear D. V was cut by 6 bases and J by 3 bases, with 11 bases left in between. The CDR3 covers 14 residues. Germline V gives CDR1 MDHEN, CDR2 SYDVKM.

The CDR3 DNA follows: TGTGCCAGCACCAAGGACGGATTCCAAGAGACCCAGTACTTC. Encoded protein: CASTKDGFQETQYF. The chain couples TRBV5-4 to TRBJ2-5; D is uncertain. This CDR3 contains 14 residues. V was shortened by 6 bases and J by 1 base, with 13 bases between the two germline ends. The germline CDR1 and CDR2 sequences are SGHNT and YYREEE (reference sequence). The whole variable domain, filled in from reference TRBV5-4 and TRBJ2-5, reads ETGVTQSPTHLIKTRGQQVTLRCSSQSGHNTVSWYQQALGQGPQFIFQYYREEENGRGNFPPRFSGLQFPNYSSELNVNALELDDSALYLCASTKDGFQETQYFGPGTRLLVL.

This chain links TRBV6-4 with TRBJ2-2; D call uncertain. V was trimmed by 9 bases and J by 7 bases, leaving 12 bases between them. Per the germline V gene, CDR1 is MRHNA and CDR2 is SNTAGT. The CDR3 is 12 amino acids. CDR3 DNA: TGTGCCAGTCTAGGGCCCGGCGGGGAGCTGTTTTTT. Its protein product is CASLGPGGELFF.

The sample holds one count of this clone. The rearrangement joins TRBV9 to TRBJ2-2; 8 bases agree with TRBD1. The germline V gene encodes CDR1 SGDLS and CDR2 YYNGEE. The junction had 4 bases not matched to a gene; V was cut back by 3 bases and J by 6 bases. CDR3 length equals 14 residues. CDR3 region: CASSATGGPGELFF. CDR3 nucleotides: TGTGCCAGCAGCGCTACAGGGGGTCCCGGGGAGCTGTTTTTT.